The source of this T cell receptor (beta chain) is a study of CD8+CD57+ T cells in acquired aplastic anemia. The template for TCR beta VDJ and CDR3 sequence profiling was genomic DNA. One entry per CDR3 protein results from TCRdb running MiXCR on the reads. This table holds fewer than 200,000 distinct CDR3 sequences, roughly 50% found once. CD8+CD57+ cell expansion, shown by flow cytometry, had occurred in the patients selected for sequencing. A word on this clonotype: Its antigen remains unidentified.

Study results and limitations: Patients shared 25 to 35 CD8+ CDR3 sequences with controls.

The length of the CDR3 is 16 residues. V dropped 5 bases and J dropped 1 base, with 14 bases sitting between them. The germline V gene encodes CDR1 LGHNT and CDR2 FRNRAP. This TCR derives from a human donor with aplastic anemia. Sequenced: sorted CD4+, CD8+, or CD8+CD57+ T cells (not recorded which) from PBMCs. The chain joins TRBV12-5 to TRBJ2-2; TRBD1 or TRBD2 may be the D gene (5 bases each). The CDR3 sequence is CASGPRDDLNTGELFF. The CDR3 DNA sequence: TGTGCTAGTGGTCCTAGGGACGACTTGAACACCGGGGAGCTGTTTTTT.